Sequencing of this T cell receptor beta chain was carried out in a study of blood T cells in healthy people across ages. Around 10 milliliters of peripheral blood were drawn from each donor. Every sample yielded at least 6.5 million isolated PBMCs. Through a sample-barcoded 5' primer and a J-beta primer mix, a second PCR was run for roughly 6 to 12 cycles. A single record per CDR3 protein comes from TCRdb applying MiXCR to the 5' RACE reads. The sample holds about 570,000 distinct CDR3 sequences; approximately 27% are singletons and the top ten take around a sixth. About this clonotype itself: Its specificity is unknown.

Study results and caveats: More naive CD4+ cells and higher diversity marked long-lived donors relative to aged donors.

Germline V CDR1 and CDR2: MNHEY, SVGEGT. The CDR3 contains 15 residues. The chain employs TRBV6-2 or TRBV6-3 and TRBJ2-5; 9 positions match TRBD1. The end of the DNA is better explained by TRBJ2-7, so the J call may be wrong. The sequenced sample was blood. This TCR derives from a woman in her 70s in good health. CDR3 sequence (DNA): TGTGCCAGCAGGCACCGGGACAGGGAGTCCTACGAGCAGTACTTC. Its translation is CASRHRDRESYEQYF.